This T cell receptor (beta chain) was profiled in a study of T cell repertoires in cytomegalovirus infection (dated by TCRdb to between 2019 and 2020). Turning to the overall study: Alongside well-studied HLA-B-restricted epitopes, the peptide stimulations were aimed at recently identified HLA-C-restricted CMV epitopes, whose presentation resists viral immunomodulation. Donor HLA type was relevant to the analysis, because carriage of CMV infection together with the matching HLA type was indicated by public TCR beta signatures.

Concerning this clonotype: No antigen is known for it. No much larger clone is present one base from it, and per-base qualities are unavailable.

The full study reports these points: In both this cohort and an independent approximately 370-donor cohort, the cumulative frequency of public TCR beta family members distinguished carriers of CMV infection plus the relevant HLA type. In the ex vivo response, HLA-C-restricted CMV-specific TCR beta clonotypes were dominant, and in two of eight donors the single most frequent clonotype came from this HLA-C-restricted group.

This sample was sequenced with an Illumina HiSeq 1500. In-frame beta chains were kept once TCRdb had trimmed the public reads at Q25 with fastp and called clones with MiXCR. Rows are combined by CDR3 protein, so each entry shows the most common genes and DNA. Within this sample are roughly 120,000 distinct CDR3 sequences, with about 31% of them counted one time only. The ten largest make up around three fifths of the sample. CDR3 length: 15 amino acids, cysteine to phenylalanine. CDR3 DNA only is kept here, 45 bases in frame from base 1. Via the germline V gene, CDR1 is LGHNA and CDR2 YNFKEQ. Here V drops 3 bases and J drops 6 bases, and the junction holds 7 bases not matched to any gene. This specimen's treatment or condition label, per the study, means: in vitro stimulation with specific CMV peptide epitopes to enrich CMV-specific T cells.

This receptor was identified in a human donor in good health (CMV status not recorded). Some clones in this sample may be carry-over from other donors' samples. The sequencing used CD8+ T cells from cultured PBMCs, collected from culture after CMV antigen stimulation. The chain was built from TRBV4-2 and TRBJ2-2, with 7 bases matching TRBD2. CDR3 protein: CASSHTELAPGELFF. The sequence in DNA is TGTGCCAGCAGCCACACAGAACTAGCGCCCGGGGAGCTGTTTTTT.